Shown below are 13 T cell receptor beta chains from a single sample sequenced in a study of cytomegalovirus exposure and HLA in healthy donors. The PCR used 60 Vbeta and 13 Jbeta primers. The method was immunoSEQ multiplex PCR; TCRdb's version includes in-frame clones alone and lacks a portion of them. Of some 160,000 clones in the sample, approximately 84% were seen once. The material sequenced was PBMCs. The receptors come from a woman aged 40 to 55 in good health and CMV-seropositive.

The rearrangement links TRBV30 to TRBJ2-7, with D possibly being TRBD2 (6 bases). The J call is uncertain, as TRBJ2-5 better fits the DNA end. Germline CDR1 GTSNPN, CDR2 SVGIG (reference sequence). The CDR3 spans 13 residues. The CDR3 is CARSPWGEETQYF. In DNA form, the CDR3 reads TGTGCCCGCTCACCGTGGGGGGAAGAGACCCAGTACTTC.

The chain uses TRBV2 and TRBJ1-1; D is unresolved. CDR3 size: 12 residues. V was shortened by 4 bases and J by 3 bases, with 6 bases between the two germline ends. CDR1 and CDR2 (germline): SNHLY, FYNNEI. This chain's CDR3 is CASSGEYTEAFF. The CDR3 DNA follows: TGTGCCAGCAGTGGGGAGTACACTGAAGCTTTCTTT.

The gene calls are TRBV7-3 and TRBJ2-3; 9 nucleotides line up with TRBD1. V shed 5 bases, J shed 0 bases, and the junction held 3 bases outside the gene matches. The CDR3 has 15 amino acids. From germline, CDR1 is SGHTA and CDR2 FQGTGA. As DNA, the CDR3 is TGTGCCAGCAGCCTGGACAGGGGAAGCACAGATACGCAGTATTTT. Translated, it gives CASSLDRGSTDTQYF.

The rearrangement uses TRBV7-3 and TRBJ2-1, with 10 bases matching TRBD1. The CDR3 is 16 amino acids. Germline V gene data show CDR1 as SGHTA and CDR2 as FQGTGA. Unmatched junction bases numbered 3, after V lost 3 bases and J lost 1 base. The CDR3 loop reads CASSLTGGESYNEQFF. The DNA of the CDR3 is TGTGCCAGCAGCTTGACAGGGGGCGAGTCCTACAATGAGCAGTTCTTC.

The J gene is TRBJ1-6, the V gene TRBV30; no clear D gene. V lost 2 bases and J lost 10, with 9 bases in between. Per the germline V gene, CDR1 is GTSNPN and CDR2 is SVGIG (reference sequence). The CDR3 length is 12 residues. The CDR3 protein is CAWSPHSSPLHF. DNA of the CDR3: TGTGCCTGGAGTCCTCATAGCTCACCCCTCCACTTT.

This clone was picked up one time. CDR3 sequence: CASTSDRAYEQYF. The CDR3 DNA reads as TGTGCCAGCACCTCGGACAGAGCCTACGAGCAGTACTTC. The rearrangement joins TRBV11-2 to TRBJ2-7; D may be TRBD1 (6 bases). V shed 7 bases and J shed 2 bases, with 12 bases lying between them. The CDR3 is made up of 13 amino acids. Germline CDR1 SGHAT, CDR2 FQNNGV.

This clone was detected once. The rearrangement uses TRBV27 and TRBJ1-4; D not resolved. Between the trimmed V and J ends, which lost 4 bases and 8 bases, there was a span of 11 bases. The length of the CDR3 is 13 residues. Germline V CDR1 and CDR2: MNHEY, SMNVEV (reference sequence). The CDR3 spells CASSSVNSEKLFF. In DNA, the CDR3 is TGTGCCAGCAGTTCCGTCAATAGCGAAAAACTGTTTTTT.

The CDR3 region is CASSLDGGFTYEQYF. CDR3 bases: TGTGCCAGCAGCTTGGACGGGGGGTTTACCTACGAGCAGTACTTC. The chain couples TRBV5-6 to TRBJ2-7, with 7 bases fitting TRBD2. With V trimmed by 0 bases and J by 2 bases, 5 bases remained unmatched. The CDR3 loop spans 15 amino acids. Germline-derived CDR1 and CDR2 are SGHDT and YYEEEE.

V usage is TRBV5-1 and J usage is TRBJ2-1; a weak D match, TRBD1 (5 bases). The CDR3 runs to 15 residues. Germline CDR1 SGHRS, CDR2 YFSETQ. V lost 4 bases, J lost 0 bases, and 11 bases lay in between. CDR3 residues: CASSPTASSYNEQFF. As DNA, the CDR3 is TGCGCCAGCAGCCCGACAGCGAGCTCCTACAATGAGCAGTTCTTC.

The gene calls are TRBV7-2 and TRBJ2-1; a possible D gene is TRBD2 (6 bases). Germline V CDR1 and CDR2: SGHTA, FQGNSA. The CDR3 spans 13 residues. The V and J ends lost 5 bases and 9 bases respectively, with 14 bases between them. The CDR3 DNA reads TGTGCCAGCAGCCTAGGGTTGGGGGGTGAGCAGTTCTTC. This translates into CASSLGLGGEQFF.

The J gene is TRBJ1-3, the V gene TRBV9; maybe TRBD1 (5 bases). V was pared by 0 bases and J by 6 bases, with 10 bases between. The CDR3 runs to 14 residues. The germline gives CDR1 SGDLS, CDR2 YYNGEE. The CDR3 region has the DNA TGTGCCAGCAGCGTAGCTGGGGGGAAAAACACCATATATTTT. Translated, it gives CASSVAGGKNTIYF.

The chain joins TRBV30 to TRBJ1-1; TRBD1 is a possible D gene (5 bases). In germline, CDR1 is GTSNPN, CDR2 SVGIG (reference sequence). Trimming pared 4 bases from V and 2 bases from J, leaving 11 bases between. The CDR3 is 13 amino acids. This chain's CDR3 is CAWTVQGNTEAFF. DNA of the CDR3: TGTGCCTGGACCGTCCAGGGAAACACTGAAGCTTTCTTT.

The gene calls are TRBV11-1 and TRBJ2-1, with no clear D. V was trimmed by 4 bases and J by 9 bases, leaving 10 bases between them. Germline V gene sequence: CDR1 SGHAT, CDR2 FQDESV (reference sequence). This CDR3 is built from 12 residues. The CDR3 spells CASSSARVEQFF. Here the CDR3 DNA reads TGTGCCAGCAGCTCCGCCCGCGTTGAGCAGTTCTTC.